What follows are 24 T cell receptor beta chains derived from one specimen sequenced in a study of identical twins. Via MiXCR, TCRdb re-called the 5' RACE reads, giving one row per CDR3 protein. The table shows under 350,000 distinct CDR3 sequences, with 8.5% to 9.5% occurring only once. This sample was also put to use in a study of yellow fever vaccine responses in identical twins.

Source material: CD8+ T cells sorted from blood. The receptors were gathered from a woman in her late teens or twenties in good health.

This clonotype was counted a few times. The V call is TRBV4-3, the J call TRBJ2-1, with a possible D match to TRBD1 (5 bases). Per the germline V gene, CDR1 is LGHNA and CDR2 is YSLEER. The V gene lost 1 base and the J gene lost 0 bases, with 22 bases spanning the gap. The CDR3 loop spans 20 amino acids. As DNA, the CDR3 is TGCGCCAGCAGCCAAGTGGGCGTAGGGGCGTCGAGGAGCTCCTACAATGAGCAGTTCTTC. This translates into CASSQVGVGASRSSYNEQFF.

There are many counts of this clonotype. This chain uses TRBV29-1 with TRBJ2-3; possibly TRBD1 or TRBD2 for D (5 bases each). V was cut by 1 base and J by 2 bases, with 13 bases left in between. This CDR3 spans 15 amino acids. Per germline, CDR1 SQVTM and CDR2 ANQGSEA. As DNA, the CDR3 is TGCAGCGTTGAAGCCCCCGGGGCCCACACAGATACGCAGTATTTT. Its protein is CSVEAPGAHTDTQYF.

This clonotype was detected ten times or more. This chain uses TRBV29-1 with TRBJ2-7; 10 bases map to TRBD1. This CDR3 is 12 amino acids long. The germline V gene encodes CDR1 SQVTM and CDR2 ANQGSEA. V gave up 4 bases and J gave up 6 bases; unmatched junction bases: 3. CDR3 residues: CSVVGQGIEQYF. DNA of the CDR3: TGCAGCGTTGTGGGACAGGGGATCGAGCAGTACTTC.

The chain recombines TRBV7-9 with TRBJ2-7; a weak D match, TRBD2 (5 bases). Trimming pared 4 bases from V and 2 bases from J, leaving 18 bases between. Germline V gives CDR1 SEHNR, CDR2 FQNEAQ (reference sequence). The CDR3 is 16 amino acids. CDR3 sequence: CASSSRTQRGTYEQYF. DNA for the CDR3: TGTGCCAGCAGCTCTAGGACCCAGAGAGGGACCTACGAGCAGTACTTC.

This clonotype was seen a handful of times. V and J are TRBV7-6 and TRBJ2-1; TRBD2 agrees at 7 bases. The CDR3 is 18 residues long. Trimming removed 5 bases from V and 0 bases from J; junction bases left unmatched: 13. Germline values: CDR1 SGHVS, CDR2 FNYEAQ. The CDR3 protein is CASSPTPAGGSSYNEQFF. The CDR3 coding sequence is TGTGCCAGCAGCCCCACCCCCGCCGGGGGGAGCTCCTACAATGAGCAGTTCTTC.

A remark on this clonotype: A much larger clone is a single base away; this may be a read error. The CDR3 region is CARSTRDTGTDTQYF. Written as DNA, the CDR3 is TGTGCCAGAAGCACCCGGGACACTGGCACAGATACGCAGTATTTT. The chain is built from TRBV3-1 and TRBJ2-3; possible D gene TRBD1, 6 bases. Germline values: CDR1 LGHDT, CDR2 YNNKEL (reference sequence). Trimming took 9 bases from V and 1 from J, leaving 17 bases between them. The CDR3 contains 15 residues.

The chain is built from TRBV12-3 or TRBV12-4 and TRBJ2-1; D is possibly TRBD1 (5 bases). V was cut by 3 bases and J by 4 bases, with 7 bases left in between. There are 13 residues in the CDR3. The CDR3 loop reads CASSFWTYNEQFF. For the CDR3, the DNA is TGTGCCAGCAGTTTTTGGACATACAATGAGCAGTTCTTC.

This clonotype was observed at least ten times. Mismatch with germline at one junction end may stem from a read error. The chain has TRBV7-2 and TRBJ1-2, with D maybe TRBD1 (5 bases). CDR3 size: 13 residues. Germline lookup yields CDR1 SGHTA and CDR2 FQGNSA. This chain's CDR3 is CASSLGLGDGYTF. The DNA for the CDR3 is TGTGCCAGCAGTTTAGGATTGGGGGACGGCTACACCTTC.

The chain has TRBV20-1 and TRBJ2-7, with 8 bases aligning to TRBD1. The CDR3 is 13 residues long. The trim removed 6 bases at V and 0 bases at J, leaving 4 bases unmatched. Germline CDR1 DFQATT, CDR2 SNEGSKA (reference sequence). CDR3 sequence: CSAMTGDSYEQYF. The CDR3 bases are TGCAGTGCAATGACAGGGGACTCCTACGAGCAGTACTTC.

The table lists this clonotype with many counts. The chain is built from TRBV12-3 or TRBV12-4 and TRBJ2-5, with unresolved D. The CDR3 is 12 amino acids. Trimming cost V 7 bases and J 0 bases, with 6 bases left between them. CDR3 amino acids: CASTENQETQYF. CDR3 nucleotides: TGTGCCAGCACCGAGAACCAAGAGACCCAGTACTTC.

There are a few counts of this clonotype. J is TRBJ2-1 and V is TRBV6-2 or TRBV6-3; tentative D call: TRBD2 (5 bases). Germline lookup yields CDR1 MNHEY and CDR2 SVGEGT. Trimming took off 6 bases at V and 1 base at J, with 13 bases between the two ends. The CDR3 sequence is 15 residues long. The CDR3 DNA follows: TGTGCCAGCAGCACACCTAGCCCTTCCTACAATGAGCAGTTCTTC. Amino acid sequence: CASSTPSPSYNEQFF.

The chain links TRBV19 to TRBJ2-3; no firm D call. This CDR3 is built from 14 residues. From germline, CDR1 is LNHDA and CDR2 SQIVND (reference sequence). Trimming shortened V by 6 bases and J by 3 bases, and 13 bases separated the two germline ends. The CDR3 is CASRVRTETDTQYF. The CDR3 DNA reads as TGTGCCAGTAGGGTACGGACCGAGACAGATACGCAGTATTTT.

The genes are TRBV30 and TRBJ1-1; tentatively, D is TRBD1 (5 bases). Looked up from germline, CDR1 is GTSNPN and CDR2 is SVGIG (reference sequence). CDR3 length: 15 residues. The V and J ends lost 1 base and 0 bases respectively, with 12 bases between them. CDR3 residues: CAWSGGVVMNTEAFF. CDR3 bases: TGTGCCTGGAGTGGAGGGGTAGTTATGAACACTGAAGCTTTCTTT. The full variable domain, in which reference TRBV30 and TRBJ1-1 provide the parts outside the CDR3, is SQTIHQWPATLVQPVGSPLSLECTVEGTSNPNLYWYRQAAGRGLQLLFYSVGIGQISSEVPQNLSASRPQDRQFILSSKKLLLSDSGFYLCAWSGGVVMNTEAFFGQGTRLTVV.

This clonotype was recorded a few times. J is TRBJ2-7 and V is TRBV5-7, with D tentatively TRBD1 (6 bases). TRBV5-7 is placed among ORFs of uncertain function. CDR3 length equals 16 residues. V was cut by 2 bases and J by 0 bases, with 15 bases left in between. The CDR3 DNA sequence: TGTGCCAGCAGCTTATGCCGGGACACTGACTCCTACGAGCAGTACTTC. This translates into CASSLCRDTDSYEQYF.

This clonotype was detected only a few times. This chain joins TRBV27 and TRBJ2-2, with 7 bases lining up with TRBD1. Germline V gene lookup returns CDR1 MNHEY and CDR2 SMNVEV (reference sequence). Germline trimming cut 5 bases from V and 3 bases from J; bases unmatched to any gene: 3. CDR3 length equals 14 residues. The CDR3 is CASSPDRDTGELFF. The CDR3 coding sequence is TGTGCCAGCAGTCCCGACAGGGACACCGGGGAGCTGTTTTTT.

Only a few counts were recorded for this clonotype. The rearrangement links TRBV3-1 to TRBJ2-5, with TRBD2 identical over 10 bases. Trimming took 0 bases from V and 1 from J; bases not matched to a gene: 11. Germline CDR1 LGHDT, CDR2 YNNKEL (reference sequence). The CDR3 is 19 residues long. Here the CDR3 reads CASSQDSSGVAGGQETQYF. Here the CDR3 DNA reads TGTGCCAGCAGCCAAGATTCGTCGGGGGTAGCGGGGGGCCAAGAGACCCAGTACTTC.

This clonotype has only a few counts. The chain is built from TRBV4-3 and TRBJ2-6; weak D call: TRBD1 (6 bases). CDR3 length: 16 residues. Deletions cut 3 bases from V and 0 bases from J, with 9 bases between. Germline V gene data show CDR1 as LGHNA and CDR2 as YSLEER. The CDR3 coding sequence is TGCGCCAGCAGCCATGGGGGCTTCTCTGGGGCCAACGTCCTGACTTTC. Protein product: CASSHGGFSGANVLTF.

The V call is TRBV9, the J call TRBJ2-3, with 12 bases aligning to TRBD2. Germline V CDR1 and CDR2: SGDLS, YYNGEE. V trimming: 3 bases; J trimming: 6 bases; junction bases outside the gene matches: 11. This CDR3 has 17 residues. This chain's CDR3 is CASSEPGLAGLGDTQYF. CDR3 sequence (DNA): TGTGCCAGCAGCGAACCGGGACTAGCGGGTTTAGGGGATACGCAGTATTTT.

This clonotype occurred a few times. This chain connects TRBV2 to TRBJ2-5, with 10 bases identical to TRBD1. Germline CDR1 SNHLY, CDR2 FYNNEI. With V trimmed by 4 bases and J by 0 bases, 2 bases remained unmatched. The CDR3 is 15 amino acids. CDR3 nucleotide sequence: TGTGCCAGCAGTGGGACAGGGGGTTACCAAGAGACCCAGTACTTC. This sequence encodes CASSGTGGYQETQYF.

A few counts support this clonotype. The chain employs TRBV20-1 and TRBJ2-2; maybe TRBD1 (6 bases). The CDR3 runs 16 residues. V dropped 6 bases and J dropped 0 bases, with 17 bases sitting between them. Germline assignment: CDR1 DFQATT and CDR2 SNEGSKA (reference sequence). DNA for the CDR3: TGCAGTGCCACAACCCGGGACACCCCGAACACCGGGGAGCTGTTTTTT. It encodes CSATTRDTPNTGELFF.

The genes are TRBV7-9 and TRBJ2-5; TRBD2 is a possible D gene (6 bases). The CDR3 spans 14 residues. The V and J ends lost 5 bases and 5 bases respectively, with 15 bases between them. Germline V CDR1 and CDR2: SEHNR, FQNEAQ (reference sequence). CDR3 amino acids: CASSPGGVGETQYF. In DNA, the CDR3 is TGTGCCAGCAGCCCCGGGGGAGTCGGGGAGACCCAGTACTTC.

The CDR3 is CASSYDRGGRQTQYF. DNA of the CDR3: TGTGCCAGCAGTTACGACCGGGGGGGCCGCCAGACCCAGTACTTC. The V gene is TRBV6-2 or TRBV6-3, the J gene TRBJ2-5; 8 nucleotides line up with TRBD2. CDR3 length equals 15 residues. Per germline, CDR1 MNHEY and CDR2 SVGEGT. Trimming removed 2 bases from V and 6 bases from J; junction bases left unmatched: 8.

This clonotype was seen only a few times. The chain combines TRBV15 with TRBJ2-1, with 8 bases that match TRBD1. The CDR3 runs 15 residues. V lost 3 bases and J lost 7; bases outside the gene matches: 8. Germline CDR1 and CDR2: LNHNV and YYDKDF (reference sequence). The CDR3 here is CATSSPGTGRNEQFF. As DNA, the CDR3 is TGTGCCACCAGCAGCCCAGGGACAGGCCGGAATGAGCAGTTCTTC.

V and J are TRBV4-3 and TRBJ2-7, with 9 bases identical to TRBD2. The ends lost 4 bases at V and 3 bases at J; junction bases unmatched: 7. Germline V lookup: CDR1 LGHNA, CDR2 YSLEER. This CDR3 is built from 15 residues. CDR3 DNA: TGCGCCAGCAGCCTAAATAGCGGGAGCGACTACGAGCAGTACTTC. Its protein is CASSLNSGSDYEQYF.